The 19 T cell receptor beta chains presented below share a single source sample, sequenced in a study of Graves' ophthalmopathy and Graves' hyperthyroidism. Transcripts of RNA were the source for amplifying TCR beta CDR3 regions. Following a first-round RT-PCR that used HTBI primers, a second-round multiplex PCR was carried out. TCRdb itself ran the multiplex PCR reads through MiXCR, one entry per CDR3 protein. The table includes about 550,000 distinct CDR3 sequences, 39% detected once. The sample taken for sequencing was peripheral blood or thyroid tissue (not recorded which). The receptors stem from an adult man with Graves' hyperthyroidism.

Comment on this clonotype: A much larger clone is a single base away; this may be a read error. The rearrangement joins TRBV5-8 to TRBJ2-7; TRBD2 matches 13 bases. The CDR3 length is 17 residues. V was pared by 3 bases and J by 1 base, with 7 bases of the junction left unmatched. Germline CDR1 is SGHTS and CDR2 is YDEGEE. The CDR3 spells CASSSMTSGRISYEQYF. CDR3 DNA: TGTGCCAGCAGCTCGATGACTAGCGGGAGGATTTCCTACGAGCAGTACTTC.

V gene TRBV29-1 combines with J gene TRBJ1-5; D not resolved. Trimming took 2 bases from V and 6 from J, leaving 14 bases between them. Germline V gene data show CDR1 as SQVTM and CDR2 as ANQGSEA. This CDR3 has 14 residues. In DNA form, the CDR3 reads TGCAGCGTTGAAAGCCGGGAGGGTAGTCAGCCCCAGCATTTT. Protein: CSVESREGSQPQHF.

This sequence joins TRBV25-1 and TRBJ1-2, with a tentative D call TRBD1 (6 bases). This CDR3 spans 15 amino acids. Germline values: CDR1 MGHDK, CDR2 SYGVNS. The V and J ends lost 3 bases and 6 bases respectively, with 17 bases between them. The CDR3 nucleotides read TGTGCCAGCAGTGACCGAAGGACAGACACTGATGGCTACACCTTC. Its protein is CASSDRRTDTDGYTF.

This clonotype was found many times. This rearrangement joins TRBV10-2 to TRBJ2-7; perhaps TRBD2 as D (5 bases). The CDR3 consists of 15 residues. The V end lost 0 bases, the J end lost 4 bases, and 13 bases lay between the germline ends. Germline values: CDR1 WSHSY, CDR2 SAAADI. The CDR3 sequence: CASSESSGLGYEQYF. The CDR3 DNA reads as TGCGCCAGCAGTGAGTCGTCCGGACTGGGATACGAGCAGTACTTC.

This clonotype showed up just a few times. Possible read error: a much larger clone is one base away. The CDR3 sequence is CASSITTHEQYF. CDR3 sequence (DNA): TGTGCCAGCAGCATCACCACCCACGAGCAGTACTTC. The chain couples TRBV5-6 to TRBJ2-7; D remains ambiguous. V was trimmed by 4 bases and J by 5 bases, leaving 10 bases between them. This CDR3 spans 12 amino acids. Looked up from germline, CDR1 is SGHDT and CDR2 is YYEEEE.

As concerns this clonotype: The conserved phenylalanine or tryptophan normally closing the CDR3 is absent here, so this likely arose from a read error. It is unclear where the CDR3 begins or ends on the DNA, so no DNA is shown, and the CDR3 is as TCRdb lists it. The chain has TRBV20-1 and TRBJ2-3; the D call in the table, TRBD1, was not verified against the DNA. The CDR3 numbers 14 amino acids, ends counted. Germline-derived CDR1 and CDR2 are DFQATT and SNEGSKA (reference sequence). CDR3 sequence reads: CSASPGVHSTDTQY.

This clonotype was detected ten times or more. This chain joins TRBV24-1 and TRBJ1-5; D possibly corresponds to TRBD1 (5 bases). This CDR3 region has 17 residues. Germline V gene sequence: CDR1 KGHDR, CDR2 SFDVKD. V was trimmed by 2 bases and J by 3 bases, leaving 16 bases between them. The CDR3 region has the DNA TGTGCCACCAGTGATTCGCGACTGGGGACCTTCAATCAGCCCCAGCATTTT. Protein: CATSDSRLGTFNQPQHF.

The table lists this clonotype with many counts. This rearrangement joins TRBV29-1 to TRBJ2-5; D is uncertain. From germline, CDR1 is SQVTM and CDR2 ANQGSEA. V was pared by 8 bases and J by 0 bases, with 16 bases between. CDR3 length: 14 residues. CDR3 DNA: TGCAGCATAATTCCAATCGGACACCAAGAGACCCAGTACTTC. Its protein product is CSIIPIGHQETQYF.

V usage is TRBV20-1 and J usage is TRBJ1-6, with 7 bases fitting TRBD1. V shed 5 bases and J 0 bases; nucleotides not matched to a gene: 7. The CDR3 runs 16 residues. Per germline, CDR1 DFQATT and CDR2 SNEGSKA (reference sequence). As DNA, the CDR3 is TGCAGTGCTGACAGGGCCAAAAGCTCCTATAATTCACCCCTCCACTTT. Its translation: CSADRAKSSYNSPLHF.

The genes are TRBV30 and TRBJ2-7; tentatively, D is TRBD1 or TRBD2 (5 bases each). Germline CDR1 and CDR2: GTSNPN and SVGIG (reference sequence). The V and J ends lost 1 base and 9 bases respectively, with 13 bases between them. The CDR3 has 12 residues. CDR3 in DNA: TGTGCCTGGAGTGCCCTAGCCGGGACGCAGTACTTC. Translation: CAWSALAGTQYF.

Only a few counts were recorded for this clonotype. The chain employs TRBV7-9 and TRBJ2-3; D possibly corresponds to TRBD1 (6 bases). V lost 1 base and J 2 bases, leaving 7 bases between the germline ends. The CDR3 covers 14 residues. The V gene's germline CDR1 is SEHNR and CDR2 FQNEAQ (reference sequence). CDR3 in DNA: TGTGCCAGCAGCTTAGGGACAGTCACAGATACGCAGTATTTT. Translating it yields CASSLGTVTDTQYF. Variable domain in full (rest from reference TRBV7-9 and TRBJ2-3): DTGVSQNPRHKITKRGQNVTFRCDPISEHNRLYWYRQTLGQGPEFLTYFQNEAQLEKSRLLSDRFSAERPKGSFSTLEIQRTEQGDSAMYLCASSLGTVTDTQYFGPGTRLTVL.

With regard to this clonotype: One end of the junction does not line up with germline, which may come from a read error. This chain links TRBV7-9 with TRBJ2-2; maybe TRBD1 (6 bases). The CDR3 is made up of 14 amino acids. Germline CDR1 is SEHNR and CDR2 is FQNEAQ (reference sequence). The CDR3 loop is CASSYAGQTGELFF. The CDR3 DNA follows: TGCGCCAGCAGCTATGCTGGACAGACCGGGGAGCTGTTTTTT. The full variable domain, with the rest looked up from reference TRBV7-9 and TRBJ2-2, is DTGVSQNPRHKITKRGQNVTFRCDPISEHNRLYWYRQTLGQGPEFLTYFQNEAQLEKSRLLSDRFSAERPKGSFSTLEIQRTEQGDSAMYLCASSYAGQTGELFFGEGSRLTVL.

The CDR3 bases are TGTGCCAGCAGCTCCCGGGGGACTAGCGGGAACACCGGGGAGCTGTTTTTT. As protein: CASSSRGTSGNTGELFF. The V call is TRBV7-3, the J call TRBJ2-2; TRBD2 matches at 11 bases. The CDR3 sequence is 17 residues long. V lost 4 bases to trimming and J lost 1 base; unmatched junction nucleotides: 5. Germline V gives CDR1 SGHTA, CDR2 FQGTGA.

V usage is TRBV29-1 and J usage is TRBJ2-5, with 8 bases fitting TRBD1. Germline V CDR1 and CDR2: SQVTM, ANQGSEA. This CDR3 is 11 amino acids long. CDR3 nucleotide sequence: TGCGGCGGTGGACAGGGCGAGACCCAGTACTTC. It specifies CGGGQGETQYF. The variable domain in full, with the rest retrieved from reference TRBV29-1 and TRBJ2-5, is SAVISQKPSRDICQRGTSLTIQCQVDSQVTMMFWYRQQPGQSLTLIATANQGSEATYESGFVIDKFPISRPNLTFSTLTVSNMSPEDSSIYLCGGGQGETQYFGPGTRLLVL.

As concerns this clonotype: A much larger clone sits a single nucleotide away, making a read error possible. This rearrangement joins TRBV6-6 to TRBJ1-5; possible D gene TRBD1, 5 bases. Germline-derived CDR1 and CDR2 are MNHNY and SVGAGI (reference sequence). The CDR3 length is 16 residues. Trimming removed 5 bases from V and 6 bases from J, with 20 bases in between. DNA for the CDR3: TGTGCCAGCAGTCCGCACATAAATCAGAGGGGTCAGCCCCAGCATTTT. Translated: CASSPHINQRGQPQHF.

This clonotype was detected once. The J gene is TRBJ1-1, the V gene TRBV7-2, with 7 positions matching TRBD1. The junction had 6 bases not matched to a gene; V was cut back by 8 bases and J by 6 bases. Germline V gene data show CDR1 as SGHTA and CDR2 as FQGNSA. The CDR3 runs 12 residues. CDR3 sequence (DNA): TGTGCCAGCTCACCGGGACAGTCTGAAGCTTTCTTT. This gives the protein CASSPGQSEAFF. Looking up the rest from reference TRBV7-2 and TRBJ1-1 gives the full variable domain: GAGVSQSPSNKVTEKGKDVELRCDPISGHTALYWYRQSLGQGLEFLIYFQGNSAPDKSGLPSDRFSAERTGGSVSTLTIQRTQQEDSAVYLCASSPGQSEAFFGQGTRLTVV.

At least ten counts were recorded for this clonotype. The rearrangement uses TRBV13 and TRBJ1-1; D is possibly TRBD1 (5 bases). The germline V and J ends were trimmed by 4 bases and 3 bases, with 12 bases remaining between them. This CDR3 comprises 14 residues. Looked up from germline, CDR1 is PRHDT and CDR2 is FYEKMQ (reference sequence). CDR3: CASSSTQGYTEAFF. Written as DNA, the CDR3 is TGTGCCAGCAGCTCAACTCAGGGTTACACTGAAGCTTTCTTT.

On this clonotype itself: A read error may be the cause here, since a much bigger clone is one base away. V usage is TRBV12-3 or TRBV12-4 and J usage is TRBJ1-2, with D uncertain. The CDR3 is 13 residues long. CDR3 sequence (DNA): TGTGCCAACAGTCTTTCCCTTCTCTATGGCTACACCTTC. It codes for CANSLSLLYGYTF.

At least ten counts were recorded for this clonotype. The DNA for the CDR3 is TGTGCCAGCAGTTCCGGGACAGGGGATGGCTACACCTTC. It yields the protein CASSSGTGDGYTF. This chain links TRBV7-3 with TRBJ1-2; the match to TRBD1 covers 10 bases. The CDR3 extends over 13 amino acids. The V and J ends lost 6 bases and 6 bases, in that order; junction bases with no gene match: 4. The germline V gene has CDR1 SGHTA and CDR2 FQGTGA. Complete variable domain (other parts from reference TRBV7-3 and TRBJ1-2): GAGVSQTPSNKVTEKGKYVELRCDPISGHTALYWYRQSLGQGPEFLIYFQGTGAADDSGLPNDRFFAVRPEGSVSTLKIQRTERGDSAVYLCASSSGTGDGYTFGSGTRLTVV.